This T cell receptor (beta chain) was observed in a study of blood T cell repertoires in COVID-19. For the study at large: Acute and convalescent COVID-19 specimens originated in the United States, Italy and Spain. From T cells, B-cell-depleted T cells, or PBMCs came the material, which was cDNA or gDNA.

Original methodology: How many nucleated cells were present was estimated from reference gene primer amplification. TCRdb's copy holds only in-frame clones and misses some; the assay was immunoSEQ multiplex PCR. V and J calls and clone size are those listed in that table; D and trimming were worked out from the DNA. The sample has about 310,000 clones, roughly 84% seen once. V trimming: 4 bases; J trimming: 4 bases; junction bases outside the gene matches: 3. Per the germline V gene, CDR1 is SGHNT and CDR2 is YYREEE (reference sequence). The CDR3 totals 15 residues. This clonotype was obtained from a man between 50 and 59 years old with active or convalescent COVID-19. The specimen was peripheral blood. This rearrangement joins TRBV5-4 to TRBJ2-5; 14 bases are shared with TRBD2. The CDR3 sequence is CASSPGTSGRETQYF. DNA for the CDR3: TGTGCCAGCAGCCCCGGGACTAGCGGGAGAGAGACCCAGTACTTC.